Listed below are T cell receptor beta chains from one sample, sequenced in a study of early T cells in non-severe SARS-CoV-2 infection. A single record per CDR3 protein comes from TCRdb applying MiXCR to the 5' RACE reads. In the table there are about 59,000 distinct CDR3 sequences, around 13% of which are singletons. This sample comprised whole blood, obtained at baseline. The source is an adult who was a healthcare worker with PCR-confirmed SARS-CoV-2 infection or an uninfected control (not recorded which). Both conserved end residues are part of each CDR3. Fields, in order: CDR3 protein, CDR3 DNA, V gene, D gene, J gene, clone size. The D gene is left open where the match is weak. Rows may omit the clone size; those that give it use once, few, many or a size class.

CDR3aa: CASSLGRSNQPQHF
CDR3nt: TGTGCCAGCAGCTTAGGACGTAGCAATCAGCCCCAGCATTTT
v_gene: TRBV7-3
d_gene: .
j_gene: TRBJ1-5
abundance: .

CDR3aa: CASSPSGGGTDTQYF
CDR3nt: TGTGCCAGCAGTCCTAGCGGAGGCGGCACAGATACGCAGTATTTT
v_gene: TRBV6-5
d_gene: TRBD2
j_gene: TRBJ2-3
abundance: .

CDR3aa: CASSLEQGRWTEAFF
CDR3nt: TGCGCCAGCAGCTTGGAGCAGGGTCGGTGGACTGAAGCTTTCTTT
v_gene: TRBV5-1
d_gene: .
j_gene: TRBJ1-1
abundance: .

CDR3aa: CASSVGTANTEAFF
CDR3nt: TGTGCCAGCAGCGTCGGGACAGCAAACACTGAAGCTTTCTTT
v_gene: TRBV9
d_gene: TRBD1
j_gene: TRBJ1-1
abundance: few

CDR3aa: CAWDRTGASTDTQYF
CDR3nt: TGTGCCTGGGACAGGACAGGAGCTAGCACAGATACGCAGTATTTT
v_gene: TRBV30
d_gene: TRBD1
j_gene: TRBJ2-3
abundance: few

CDR3aa: CASSVWATGGPPYEQYF
CDR3nt: TGTGCCAGCAGCGTATGGGCTACGGGGGGGCCTCCCTACGAGCAGTACTTC
v_gene: TRBV9
d_gene: TRBD2
j_gene: TRBJ2-7
abundance: few

CDR3aa: CAWSVGGSGANVLTF
CDR3nt: TGTGCCTGGAGTGTAGGAGGCTCTGGGGCCAACGTCCTGACTTTC
v_gene: TRBV30
d_gene: .
j_gene: TRBJ2-6
abundance: few

CDR3aa: CASSQWVAGELFF
CDR3nt: TGTGCCAGCAGTCAATGGGTCGCCGGGGAGCTGTTTTTT
v_gene: TRBV28
d_gene: .
j_gene: TRBJ2-2
abundance: .

CDR3aa: CASSSPGTSGPEQYF
CDR3nt: TGTGCCAGCAGCTCACCCGGGACTAGCGGGCCCGAGCAGTACTTC
v_gene: TRBV7-9
d_gene: TRBD2
j_gene: TRBJ2-7
abundance: many

CDR3aa: CASSQDGGRGYTF
CDR3nt: TGTGCCAGCAGCCAAGATGGAGGGCGAGGCTACACCTTC
v_gene: TRBV3-1
d_gene: .
j_gene: TRBJ1-2
abundance: few

CDR3aa: CASSLMGQSSSYEQYF
CDR3nt: TGTGCCAGCAGCTTAATGGGACAGAGTAGCTCCTACGAGCAGTACTTC
v_gene: TRBV13
d_gene: TRBD1
j_gene: TRBJ2-7
abundance: few

CDR3aa: CASSLRGANEQFF
CDR3nt: TGTGCCAGCAGCTTGAGGGGGGCGAATGAGCAGTTCTTC
v_gene: TRBV7-2
d_gene: .
j_gene: TRBJ2-1
abundance: few

CDR3aa: CASSQGTLEEKLFF
CDR3nt: TGTGCCAGCAGCCAGGGGACTTTGGAGGAAAAACTGTTTTTT
v_gene: TRBV7-2
d_gene: .
j_gene: TRBJ1-4
abundance: .

CDR3aa: CATGTSGFQIYNEQFF
CDR3nt: TGTGCCACCGGGACTAGCGGGTTCCAGATCTACAATGAGCAGTTCTTC
v_gene: TRBV6-5
d_gene: TRBD2
j_gene: TRBJ2-1
abundance: once

CDR3aa: CASSITGTRRNEQFF
CDR3nt: TGTGCCAGTAGTATAACCGGGACTAGGCGTAATGAGCAGTTCTTC
v_gene: TRBV19
d_gene: TRBD2
j_gene: TRBJ2-1
abundance: .

CDR3aa: CASSPPGEGAYEQFF
CDR3nt: TGTGCCAGCAGTCCTCCAGGGGAGGGGGCATATGAGCAGTTCTTC
v_gene: TRBV28
d_gene: .
j_gene: TRBJ2-1
abundance: few

CDR3aa: CASSLDQGKETQYF
CDR3nt: TGCGCCAGCAGCTTGGACCAGGGAAAGGAGACCCAGTACTTC
v_gene: TRBV5-1
d_gene: .
j_gene: TRBJ2-5
abundance: many

CDR3aa: CASLLSSSYNSPLHF
CDR3nt: TGTGCCAGCTTGTTATCGAGCTCCTATAATTCACCCCTCCACTTT
v_gene: TRBV6-6
d_gene: .
j_gene: TRBJ1-6
abundance: .

CDR3aa: CASSLSDKIYQPQHF
CDR3nt: TGTGCCAGCAGCTTGAGCGACAAGATTTATCAGCCCCAGCATTTT
v_gene: TRBV5-5
d_gene: .
j_gene: TRBJ1-5
abundance: few

CDR3aa: CASSNAAGMNTEAFF
CDR3nt: TGTGCCAGCAGCAACGCGGCAGGTATGAACACTGAAGCTTTCTTT
v_gene: TRBV7-6
d_gene: .
j_gene: TRBJ1-1
abundance: few

CDR3aa: CASSPHTGNEAFF
CDR3nt: TGTGCCAGCAGTCCGCACACAGGGAATGAAGCTTTCTTT
v_gene: TRBV28
d_gene: .
j_gene: TRBJ1-1
abundance: few

CDR3aa: CAISGGRSYSYEQYF
CDR3nt: TGTGCCATCAGTGGTGGCCGATCTTACTCCTACGAGCAGTACTTC
v_gene: TRBV10-3
d_gene: .
j_gene: TRBJ2-7
abundance: few

CDR3aa: CASSEGSDEQFF
CDR3nt: TGTGCCAGCAGCGAGGGCAGCGATGAGCAGTTCTTC
v_gene: TRBV3-1
d_gene: .
j_gene: TRBJ2-1
abundance: .

CDR3aa: CASNRDREGTGELFF
CDR3nt: TGTGCCAGCAACCGGGACAGGGAGGGAACCGGGGAGCTGTTTTTT
v_gene: TRBV3-1
d_gene: TRBD1
j_gene: TRBJ2-2
abundance: .

CDR3aa: CASSLKAGDQPQHF
CDR3nt: TGTGCCAGCAGCTTGAAGGCAGGGGATCAGCCCCAGCATTTT
v_gene: TRBV5-6
d_gene: .
j_gene: TRBJ1-5
abundance: .

CDR3aa: CSAVPHDYEQYF
CDR3nt: TGCAGTGCCGTCCCGCACGACTACGAGCAGTACTTC
v_gene: TRBV20-1
d_gene: .
j_gene: TRBJ2-7
abundance: few

CDR3aa: CSARSLGTSGGKTYNEQFF
CDR3nt: TGCAGTGCTAGAAGCTTAGGGACTAGCGGGGGAAAGACCTACAATGAGCAGTTCTTC
v_gene: TRBV20-1
d_gene: TRBD2
j_gene: TRBJ2-1
abundance: many

CDR3aa: CASSRSHPGTEAFF
CDR3nt: TGTGCCAGCAGTCGATCGCACCCGGGCACTGAAGCTTTCTTT
v_gene: TRBV9
d_gene: .
j_gene: TRBJ1-1
abundance: few

CDR3aa: CASSFGTSGGAAYF
CDR3nt: TGTGCCAGCAGTTTCGGGACTAGCGGGGGGGCGGCTTACTTC
v_gene: TRBV12-3/TRBV12-4
d_gene: TRBD2
j_gene: TRBJ2-4
abundance: .

CDR3aa: CAISLWGDRGYTF
CDR3nt: TGTGCCATCAGCCTGTGGGGGGACCGTGGCTACACCTTC
v_gene: TRBV10-3
d_gene: .
j_gene: TRBJ1-2
abundance: few

CDR3aa: CASSLGGTSTDTQYF
CDR3nt: TGTGCCAGCAGCTTAGGTGGTACTAGCACAGATACGCAGTATTTT
v_gene: TRBV11-2
d_gene: .
j_gene: TRBJ2-3
abundance: few

CDR3aa: CAWTDGVMDTEAFF
CDR3nt: TGTGCCTGGACTGACGGGGTTATGGACACTGAAGCTTTCTTT
v_gene: TRBV30
d_gene: .
j_gene: TRBJ1-1
abundance: .

CDR3aa: CASSRDRGETQYF
CDR3nt: TGTGCCAGCAGCCGGGACAGGGGAGAGACCCAGTACTTC
v_gene: TRBV2
d_gene: TRBD1
j_gene: TRBJ2-5
abundance: many

CDR3aa: CSASPRVVNTGELFF
CDR3nt: TGCAGTGCTAGTCCCCGTGTTGTGAACACCGGGGAGCTGTTTTTT
v_gene: TRBV20-1
d_gene: .
j_gene: TRBJ2-2
abundance: .

CDR3aa: CASSLTPGTGTGELFF
CDR3nt: TGCGCCAGCAGCTTGACACCGGGAACAGGGACCGGGGAGCTGTTTTTT
v_gene: TRBV5-1
d_gene: .
j_gene: TRBJ2-2
abundance: many

CDR3aa: CASRSGPYGYTF
CDR3nt: TGTGCCAGTAGATCCGGGCCCTATGGCTACACCTTC
v_gene: TRBV19
d_gene: .
j_gene: TRBJ1-2
abundance: few

CDR3aa: CASSFRASSYNEQFF
CDR3nt: TGTGCCAGCAGTTTTCGGGCCAGCTCCTACAATGAGCAGTTCTTC
v_gene: TRBV27
d_gene: .
j_gene: TRBJ2-1
abundance: few

CDR3aa: CASSVGQGGQSETQYF
CDR3nt: TGTGCCAGCTCGGTCGGACAAGGGGGGCAATCAGAGACCCAGTACTTC
v_gene: TRBV2
d_gene: .
j_gene: TRBJ2-5
abundance: .

CDR3aa: CASSDRQETQYF
CDR3nt: TGCGCCAGTTCCGACCGCCAAGAGACCCAGTACTTC
v_gene: TRBV5-1
d_gene: .
j_gene: TRBJ2-5
abundance: .

CDR3aa: CASKAGGAPHEQFF
CDR3nt: TGTGCCAGTAAAGCGGGAGGTGCGCCCCATGAGCAGTTCTTC
v_gene: TRBV19
d_gene: TRBD2
j_gene: TRBJ2-1
abundance: .

CDR3aa: CASSYEIKRKNIQYF
CDR3nt: TGTGCCAGCAGTTACGAGATCAAGCGGAAAAACATTCAGTACTTC
v_gene: TRBV6-2/TRBV6-3
d_gene: .
j_gene: TRBJ2-4
abundance: few

CDR3aa: CASSVVPSEPKNIQYF
CDR3nt: TGTGCCAGCAGCGTAGTTCCTAGCGAACCCAAAAACATTCAGTACTTC
v_gene: TRBV9
d_gene: .
j_gene: TRBJ2-4
abundance: .